Listed below are T cell receptor beta chains from one sample, sequenced in a study of vaccination and CD4 T cells after COVID-19. These receptors are not linked to any known antigen. TCRdb re-called the PCR reads through MiXCR, storing one row per CDR3 protein. Among approximately 13,000 distinct CDR3 sequences listed, 28% were seen once. The material sequenced was cultured CD4+ T cells from blood. These receptors were taken from a human donor with COVID-19. CDR3s include the opening cysteine and the closing phenylalanine or tryptophan. A D gene is named only where the DNA matches it firmly. Clone size is stated in some rows and not others, as once, few, many or a class when expanded.

D: TRBD1; V: TRBV7-6; size: NA; J: TRBJ2-5; DNA: TGTGCCAGCAGCCTTCAGACAGGGGAAGAGACCCAGTACTTC; CDR3: CASSLQTGEETQYF
D: NA; V: TRBV6-1; size: few; J: TRBJ1-3; DNA: TGTGCCAGCAGGCAAGGACAGTGGGGAAACACCATATATTTT; CDR3: CASRQGQWGNTIYF
D: NA; V: TRBV27; size: NA; J: TRBJ2-5; DNA: TGTGCCAGCAGTTTCTTCCCCGGGCCCCAAGAGACCCAGTACTTC; CDR3: CASSFFPGPQETQYF
D: NA; V: TRBV10-3; size: NA; J: TRBJ1-2; DNA: TGTGCCATCAGAACAGGGCCTGGCGGCTACACCTTC; CDR3: CAIRTGPGGYTF
D: NA; V: TRBV11-1; size: few; J: TRBJ1-1; DNA: TGTGCCAGCAGCTGGGTTCGGGCCGGAGGGGCTTTCTTT; CDR3: CASSWVRAGGAFF
D: TRBD1; V: TRBV7-2; size: NA; J: TRBJ1-5; DNA: TGTGCCAGCAGCTGGGACAGGGCTAGCAATCAGCCCCAGCATTTT; CDR3: CASSWDRASNQPQHF
D: TRBD2; V: TRBV19; size: NA; J: TRBJ2-5; DNA: TGTGCCAGTAGTATCGCTAGCGGGGGGGGTCAAGAGACCCAGTACTTC; CDR3: CASSIASGGGQETQYF
D: NA; V: TRBV6-5; size: NA; J: TRBJ2-7; DNA: TGTGCCAGCAGTTACTTCGGCTCCTACGAGCAGTACTTC; CDR3: CASSYFGSYEQYF
D: NA; V: TRBV5-1; size: few; J: TRBJ1-1; DNA: TGCGCCAGCAGCTTGGGTCTTCGGGCCATGAACACTGAAGCTTTCTTT; CDR3: CASSLGLRAMNTEAFF
D: NA; V: TRBV7-2; size: few; J: TRBJ2-3; DNA: TGTGCCAGCAGCCCCCCCCTTGAGGGAGATACGCAGTATTTT; CDR3: CASSPPLEGDTQYF
D: TRBD1; V: TRBV5-4; size: NA; J: TRBJ2-1; DNA: TGTGCCAGCAGCTTAGGGGACAGGGGCAGCTTC; CDR3: CASSLGDRGSF
D: NA; V: TRBV11-2; size: few; J: TRBJ2-3; DNA: TGTGCCAGCAGCTTAGCTACGGATACGCAGTATTTT; CDR3: CASSLATDTQYF
D: TRBD1; V: TRBV25-1; size: few; J: TRBJ1-6; DNA: TGTGCCAGCAGCCGTGGGGACAGCTCCAGCTCCTATAATTCACCCCTCCACTTT; CDR3: CASSRGDSSSSYNSPLHF
D: NA; V: TRBV11-2; size: NA; J: TRBJ1-1; DNA: TGTGCCAGCAGCTTAGGCAGGAAGAACACTGAAGCTTTCTTT; CDR3: CASSLGRKNTEAFF
D: NA; V: TRBV5-6; size: NA; J: TRBJ1-3; DNA: TGTGCCAGCAGCATCGCAGGAGGGGCCAGGGGAAACACCATATATTTT; CDR3: CASSIAGGARGNTIYF
D: TRBD1; V: TRBV10-2; size: NA; J: TRBJ2-7; DNA: TGCGCCAGCGGGGACAGGGGGCAAAAAGAGCAGTACTTC; CDR3: CASGDRGQKEQYF
D: TRBD1; V: TRBV20-1; size: few; J: TRBJ1-3; DNA: TGCAGTGCTCCCGGGACAGGGCATGGAAACACCATATATTTT; CDR3: CSAPGTGHGNTIYF
D: TRBD1; V: TRBV29-1; size: NA; J: TRBJ1-6; DNA: TGCAGCGTTGCCACAGGGGAGGACGGCTCACCCCTCCACTTT; CDR3: CSVATGEDGSPLHF
D: TRBD1; V: TRBV19; size: NA; J: TRBJ1-5; DNA: TGTGCCAGTAGTCCCCGGGACAGGGACAATCAGCCCCAGCATTTT; CDR3: CASSPRDRDNQPQHF
D: TRBD1; V: TRBV20-1; size: NA; J: TRBJ1-1; DNA: TGCAGTGCTAGAGGAAACAGGGGGAATGAAGCTTTCTTT; CDR3: CSARGNRGNEAFF
D: NA; V: TRBV29-1; size: NA; J: TRBJ2-7; DNA: TGCAGCGTTGAAGGGTCTCGGGAGCAGTACTTC; CDR3: CSVEGSREQYF
D: NA; V: TRBV2; size: NA; J: TRBJ2-7; DNA: TGTGCCAGCAGTTCCGGGACTTACGAGCAGTACTTC; CDR3: CASSSGTYEQYF
D: NA; V: TRBV7-9; size: few; J: TRBJ1-1; DNA: TGTGCCAGCAGCCATTCACGACGGAAGAACACTGAAGCTTTCTTT; CDR3: CASSHSRRKNTEAFF
D: TRBD1; V: TRBV12-3/TRBV12-4; size: few; J: TRBJ1-2; DNA: TGTGCCAGCAGTTCCACGGACAGGGCCTATGGCTACACCTTC; CDR3: CASSSTDRAYGYTF
D: NA; V: TRBV7-2; size: NA; J: TRBJ2-3; DNA: TGTGCCAGCAGCTTAGTGGGTGCGGGGAGCACAGATACGCAGTATTTT; CDR3: CASSLVGAGSTDTQYF
D: NA; V: TRBV27; size: few; J: TRBJ2-4; DNA: TGTGCCAGCAGTTCCCCCCCCTCCGGTAGGGACATTCAGTACTTC; CDR3: CASSSPPSGRDIQYF
D: NA; V: TRBV3-1; size: NA; J: TRBJ1-6; DNA: TGTGCCAGCAGCCAACGGCAGAAGAATTCACCCCTCCACTTT; CDR3: CASSQRQKNSPLHF
D: NA; V: TRBV28; size: few; J: TRBJ1-4; DNA: TGTGCCAGCAGTCCCCCGGCAACTAATGAAAAACTGTTTTTT; CDR3: CASSPPATNEKLFF
D: NA; V: TRBV5-1; size: NA; J: TRBJ1-6; DNA: TGCGCCAGCAGCTTGGGGCCGGATGGACAGTTCAATTCACCCCTCCACTTT; CDR3: CASSLGPDGQFNSPLHF
D: TRBD1; V: TRBV5-1; size: NA; J: TRBJ1-2; DNA: TGCGCCAGCAGCCCGGGACAGGGTCCCTATGGCTACACCTTC; CDR3: CASSPGQGPYGYTF
D: NA; V: TRBV6-1; size: NA; J: TRBJ1-5; DNA: TGTGCCAGCAGTGGATGGGGAAGGGGAGGCCAGCCCCAGCATTTT; CDR3: CASSGWGRGGQPQHF
D: NA; V: TRBV6-1; size: NA; J: TRBJ2-7; DNA: TGTGCCAGCACTAGGGGTTATTCCTACGAGCAGTACTTC; CDR3: CASTRGYSYEQYF
D: NA; V: TRBV12-3/TRBV12-4; size: NA; J: TRBJ1-5; DNA: TGTGCCAGCAGTTTTCGGAGAGTACGCAATCAGCTCCAGCATTTT; CDR3: CASSFRRVRNQLQHF
D: NA; V: TRBV10-3; size: few; J: TRBJ2-5; DNA: TGTGCCATCAGTGAGTCGGACAAGTACCAAGAGACCCAGTACTTC; CDR3: CAISESDKYQETQYF
D: NA; V: TRBV6-4; size: few; J: TRBJ1-1; DNA: TGTGCCAGCAGTGACCCCGGGGCTGCTTTCTTT; CDR3: CASSDPGAAFF
D: NA; V: TRBV20-1; size: NA; J: TRBJ2-7; DNA: TGCAGTGCTCGGAAGGACTTGTTCCGTCCTAAAGAGGAGCAGTACTTC; CDR3: CSARKDLFRPKEEQYF
D: TRBD2; V: TRBV7-9; size: NA; J: TRBJ2-3; DNA: TGTGCCAGCGGAGGGAGGGCAAATACGCAGTATTTT; CDR3: CASGGRANTQYF
D: TRBD1; V: TRBV24-1; size: few; J: TRBJ2-1; DNA: TGTGCCACCAGTGACTCGGACAGGCAGGAGCAGTTCTTC; CDR3: CATSDSDRQEQFF
D: NA; V: TRBV6-4; size: NA; J: TRBJ1-1; DNA: TGTGCCAGCTCCCAGGGGATGAACACTGAAGCTTTCTTT; CDR3: CASSQGMNTEAFF
D: NA; V: TRBV6-5; size: few; J: TRBJ1-5; DNA: TGTGCCAGCAGTTCCCCAGGGGACCAGCCCCAGCATTTT; CDR3: CASSSPGDQPQHF
D: NA; V: TRBV7-6; size: NA; J: TRBJ2-7; DNA: TGTGCCAGCAGCTTACGGGACACTGCACCCTACGAGCAGTACTTC; CDR3: CASSLRDTAPYEQYF
D: TRBD1; V: TRBV24-1; size: NA; J: TRBJ2-2; DNA: TGTGCCACCAGTGATTCCACAGGGGCAGCGGGGGAGCTGTTTTTT; CDR3: CATSDSTGAAGELFF
D: TRBD1; V: TRBV14; size: once; J: TRBJ2-1; DNA: TGTGCCAGCAGCCCCGGGACAGAGTACAATGAGCAGTTCTTC; CDR3: CASSPGTEYNEQFF
D: NA; V: TRBV9; size: NA; J: TRBJ1-1; DNA: TGTGCCAGCAGCGTAGGGAGGACAGCTGAAGCTTTCTTT; CDR3: CASSVGRTAEAFF
D: NA; V: TRBV10-3; size: NA; J: TRBJ2-1; DNA: TGTGCCATCAGTGAGTCGGGCGGGGGCTCAAACAATGAGCAGTTCTTC; CDR3: CAISESGGGSNNEQFF
D: NA; V: TRBV4-1; size: NA; J: TRBJ2-7; DNA: TGCGCCAGCAGCCAAGATACTGTGGCCTACGAGCAGTACTTC; CDR3: CASSQDTVAYEQYF
D: NA; V: TRBV6-7; size: NA; J: TRBJ1-1; DNA: TGTGCCAGGGACAGCTTGAACACTGAAGCTTTCTTT; CDR3: CARDSLNTEAFF
D: TRBD1; V: TRBV7-2; size: few; J: TRBJ2-7; DNA: TGTGCCAGCAGCCCGACAGGGTACGGCGAGCAGTACTTC; CDR3: CASSPTGYGEQYF